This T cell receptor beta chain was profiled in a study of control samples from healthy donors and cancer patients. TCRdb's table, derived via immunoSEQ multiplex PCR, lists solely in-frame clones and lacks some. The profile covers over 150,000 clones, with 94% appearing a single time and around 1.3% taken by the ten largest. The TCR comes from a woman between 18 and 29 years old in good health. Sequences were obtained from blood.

The CDR3 sequence is CASSWMTQGYYNEQFF. In nucleotides, the CDR3 is TGTGCCAGCAGCTGGATGACCCAGGGCTACTACAATGAGCAGTTCTTC. The chain is built from TRBV5-6 and TRBJ2-1, with D possibly matching TRBD1 (5 bases). Trimming took off 3 bases at V and 3 bases at J, with 16 bases between the two ends. CDR1 is SGHDT and CDR2 is YYEEEE in the germline V gene. The CDR3 covers 16 residues.